The source of this T cell receptor (beta chain) is a study of immune heterogeneity within non-small cell lung tumors. Overall study findings and caveats: Each patient's tumor sites shared recurring identical dominant CDR3 beta clonotypes, and individual sites also carried their own high-frequency clones.

V gave up 0 bases and J gave up 0 bases, with 4 bases separating them. The germline gives CDR1 SGDLS, CDR2 YYNGEE. This CDR3 has 15 residues. With respect to this clonotype: No antigen is known for it.

For each sample, template was roughly 640 ng of bulk tumor genomic DNA. Biopsies, several per primary tumor and spaced far apart, were collected during surgery. Curative surgical treatment was performed in patients who had newly diagnosed, untreated non-small cell lung cancer. Sample donors consisted of newly diagnosed non-small cell lung cancer patients who were undergoing surgery with curative intent. Amplification of the TCR beta CDR3 was achieved through multiplex PCR with 32 V and 13 J primers. From the multiplex PCR reads, TCRdb called clonotypes with MiXCR, one entry per CDR3 protein. The data contain over 25,000 distinct CDR3 sequences, around 28% of them seen just once; the ten biggest clones take up 3% to 4.5%.

The receptor comes from a man aged 35-49 years with non-small cell lung cancer. Sequenced material: lung tumor tissue. The chain is built from TRBV9 and TRBJ2-6; D is unclear. The CDR3 is CASSVVRSGANVLTF. CDR3 DNA: TGTGCCAGCAGCGTAGTACGCTCTGGGGCCAACGTCCTGACTTTC.